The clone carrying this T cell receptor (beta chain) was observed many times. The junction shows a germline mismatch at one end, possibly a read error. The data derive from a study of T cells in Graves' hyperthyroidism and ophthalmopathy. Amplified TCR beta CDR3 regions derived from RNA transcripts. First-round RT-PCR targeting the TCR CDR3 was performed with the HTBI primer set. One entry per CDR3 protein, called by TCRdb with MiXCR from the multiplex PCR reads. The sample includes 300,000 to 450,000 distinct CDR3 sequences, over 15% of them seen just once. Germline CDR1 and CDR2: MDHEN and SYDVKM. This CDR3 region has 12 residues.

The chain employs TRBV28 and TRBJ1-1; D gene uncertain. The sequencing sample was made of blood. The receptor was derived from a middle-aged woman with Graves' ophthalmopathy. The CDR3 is CASKIRNIEAFF. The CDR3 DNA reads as TGTGCCAGCAAGATTAGGAACATTGAAGCTTTCTTT.